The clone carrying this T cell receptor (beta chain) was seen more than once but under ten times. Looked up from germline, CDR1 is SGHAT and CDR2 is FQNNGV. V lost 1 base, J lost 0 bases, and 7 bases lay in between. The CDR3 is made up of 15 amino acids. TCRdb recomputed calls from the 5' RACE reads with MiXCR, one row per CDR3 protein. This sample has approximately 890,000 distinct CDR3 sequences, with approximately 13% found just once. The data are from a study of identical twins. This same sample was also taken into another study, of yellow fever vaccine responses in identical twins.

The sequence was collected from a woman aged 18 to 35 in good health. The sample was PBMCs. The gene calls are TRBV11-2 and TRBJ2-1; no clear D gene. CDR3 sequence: CASSLVESSYNEQFF. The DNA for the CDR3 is TGTGCCAGCAGCTTAGTGGAGAGCTCCTACAATGAGCAGTTCTTC.